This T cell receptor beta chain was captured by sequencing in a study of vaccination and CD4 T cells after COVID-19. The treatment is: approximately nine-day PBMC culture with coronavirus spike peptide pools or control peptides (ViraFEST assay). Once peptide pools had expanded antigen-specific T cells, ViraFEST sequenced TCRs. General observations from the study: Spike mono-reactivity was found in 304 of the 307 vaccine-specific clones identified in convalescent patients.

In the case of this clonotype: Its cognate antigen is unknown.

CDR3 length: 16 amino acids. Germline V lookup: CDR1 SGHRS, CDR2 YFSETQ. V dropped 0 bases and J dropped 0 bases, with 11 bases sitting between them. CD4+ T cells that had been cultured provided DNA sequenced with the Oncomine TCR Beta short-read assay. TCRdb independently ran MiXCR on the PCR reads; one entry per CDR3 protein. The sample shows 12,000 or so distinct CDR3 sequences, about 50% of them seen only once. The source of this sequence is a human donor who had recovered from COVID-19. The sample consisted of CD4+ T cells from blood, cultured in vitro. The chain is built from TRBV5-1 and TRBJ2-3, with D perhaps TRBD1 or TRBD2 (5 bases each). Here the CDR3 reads CASSLGGQGSTDTQYF. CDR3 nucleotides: TGCGCCAGCAGCTTGGGCGGGCAGGGCAGCACAGATACGCAGTATTTT.